The source of this T cell receptor (beta chain) is a study of T-cell memory formation after mild COVID-19. V dropped 4 bases and J dropped 4; count of bases not matched to a gene: 7. CDR3 length: 15 residues. There are a few counts of this clonotype. MiXCR was run by TCRdb on the 5' RACE reads, yielding one entry per CDR3 protein. The sample lists about 400,000 distinct CDR3 sequences, roughly 18% occurring once. The gene calls are TRBV12-3 or TRBV12-4 and TRBJ2-1, with 7 nucleotides matching TRBD1. Sequenced material: PBMCs or a T cell subset sorted from them (not recorded which). This sequence was found in a man aged 18 to 30 who had mild COVID-19 (a few samples of this study predate the infection). Cell type and time point are not known. The CDR3 protein is CASSYRGSPYNEQFF. CDR3 in DNA: TGTGCCAGCAGTTACAGGGGCTCCCCTTACAATGAGCAGTTCTTC.